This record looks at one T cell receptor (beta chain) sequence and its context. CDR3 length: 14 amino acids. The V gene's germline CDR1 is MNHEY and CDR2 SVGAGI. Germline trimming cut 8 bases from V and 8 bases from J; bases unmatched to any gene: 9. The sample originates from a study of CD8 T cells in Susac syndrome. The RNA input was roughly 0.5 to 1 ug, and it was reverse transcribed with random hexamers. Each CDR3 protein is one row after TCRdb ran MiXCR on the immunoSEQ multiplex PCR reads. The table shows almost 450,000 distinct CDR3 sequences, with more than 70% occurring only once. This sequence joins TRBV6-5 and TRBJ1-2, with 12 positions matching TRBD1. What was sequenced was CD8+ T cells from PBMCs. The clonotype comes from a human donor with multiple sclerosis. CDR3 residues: CASGPGQGAQGYTF. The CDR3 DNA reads TGTGCCAGCGGCCCGGGACAGGGGGCGCAGGGCTACACCTTC.